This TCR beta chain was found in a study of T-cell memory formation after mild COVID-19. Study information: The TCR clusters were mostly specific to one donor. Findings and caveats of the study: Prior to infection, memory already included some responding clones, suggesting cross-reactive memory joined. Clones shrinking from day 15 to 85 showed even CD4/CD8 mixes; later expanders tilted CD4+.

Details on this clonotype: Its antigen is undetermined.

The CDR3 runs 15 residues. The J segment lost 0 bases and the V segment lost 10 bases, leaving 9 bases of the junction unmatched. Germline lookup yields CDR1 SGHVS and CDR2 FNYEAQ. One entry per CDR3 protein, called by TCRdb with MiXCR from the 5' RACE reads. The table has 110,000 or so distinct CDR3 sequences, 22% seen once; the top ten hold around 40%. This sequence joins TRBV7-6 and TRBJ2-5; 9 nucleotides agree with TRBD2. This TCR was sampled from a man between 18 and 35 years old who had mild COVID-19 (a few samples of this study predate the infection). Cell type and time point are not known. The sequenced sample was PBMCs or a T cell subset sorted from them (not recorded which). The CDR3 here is CATFPGGGDQETQYF. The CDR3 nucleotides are TGTGCCACCTTCCCTGGCGGGGGGGACCAAGAGACCCAGTACTTC. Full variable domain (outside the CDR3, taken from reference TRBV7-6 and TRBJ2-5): GAGVSQSPRYKVTKRGQDVALRCDPISGHVSLYWYRQALGQGPEFLTYFNYEAQQDKSGLPNDRFSAERPEGSISTLTIQRTEQRDSAMYRCATFPGGGDQETQYFGPGTRLLVL.